The rows below give T cell receptor beta chains drawn from one sample of a study of shared clonotypes between healthy human individuals. Clones were read by immunoSEQ multiplex PCR, and TCRdb kept only the in-frame ones, dropping some. The sample has over a million clones; approximately 96% are singletons. Sequenced input: naive CD4+ T cells sorted from blood. The receptors shown here come from a man aged 30 to 39 in good health. CDR3s include the opening cysteine and the closing phenylalanine or tryptophan. D genes are given only for firm matches. The size entry is marked missing in some rows and otherwise reads once, few, many or a size class.

j_gene	abundance	v_gene	d_gene	CDR3aa	CDR3nt
TRBJ1-2	NA	TRBV10-3	TRBD1	CANRDRDMGGYTF	TGTGCCAACCGGGACAGGGATATGGGGGGCTACACCTTC
TRBJ2-1	once	TRBV7-6	TRBD2	CASSLVGTSGHNEQFF	TGTGCCAGCAGCTTAGTTGGGACTAGCGGGCACAATGAGCAGTTCTTC
TRBJ2-7	NA	TRBV6-8	NA	CASSFPYEQYF	TGTGCCAGCAGTTTCCCCTACGAGCAGTACTTC
TRBJ2-4	NA	TRBV15	NA	CATGSLAKNIQYF	TGTGCCACGGGATCACTAGCCAAAAACATTCAGTACTTC
TRBJ2-2	NA	TRBV21-1	NA	CASSKQAPGQENTGELFF	TGTGCCAGCAGCAAACAGGCTCCGGGACAGGAGAACACCGGGGAGCTGTTTTTT
TRBJ1-1	NA	TRBV5-1	NA	CASSLVSGASMNTEAFF	TGCGCCAGCAGCTTGGTATCTGGGGCGAGCATGAACACTGAAGCTTTCTTT
TRBJ2-1	NA	TRBV10-1	TRBD2	CASSWSSGSGNEQFF	TGCGCCAGCAGTTGGTCTAGCGGGAGTGGCAATGAGCAGTTCTTC
TRBJ2-5	once	TRBV2	NA	CASSRYQETQYF	TGTGCCAGCAGTCGGTACCAAGAGACCCAGTACTTC
TRBJ2-7	NA	TRBV11-2	NA	CASSLASPRTGLTYEQYF	TGTGCCAGCAGCTTAGCTTCCCCTAGAACAGGTTTGACCTACGAGCAGTACTTC
TRBJ2-3	once	TRBV28	TRBD1	CASSFPRDRVHGTQYF	TGTGCCAGCAGTTTCCCCCGGGACAGGGTGCATGGTACGCAGTATTTT
TRBJ1-1	NA	TRBV28	NA	CASSLLGSTEAFF	TGTGCCAGCAGTTTATTAGGGAGCACTGAAGCTTTCTTT
TRBJ2-1	NA	TRBV18	TRBD1	CASSKTSDRGHEQFF	TGTGCCAGCTCAAAAACCTCGGACAGGGGGCATGAGCAGTTCTTC
TRBJ2-7	NA	TRBV5-1	TRBD1	CASSAGGASYEQYF	TGCGCCAGCAGCGCAGGGGGCGCTTCCTACGAGCAGTACTTC
TRBJ1-1	NA	TRBV10-1	NA	CASSVGFGDTEAFF	TGCGCCAGCAGTGTTGGGTTCGGGGACACTGAAGCTTTCTTT
TRBJ2-7	NA	TRBV6-1	TRBD1	CASSEERTGGYEQYF	TGTGCCAGCAGTGAAGAGAGGACAGGGGGCTACGAGCAGTACTTC
TRBJ2-1	NA	TRBV7-8	NA	CASSPTGRTIHLWQFF	TGTGCCAGCAGCCCCACCGGACGGACAATCCACTTATGGCAGTTCTTC
TRBJ1-1	NA	TRBV27	NA	CASRFLGGTEAFF	TGTGCCAGCAGATTCCTAGGGGGCACTGAAGCTTTCTTT
TRBJ2-1	NA	TRBV16	TRBD1	CASSNSGQGYNEQFF	TGTGCCAGCAGTAATTCGGGACAGGGATACAATGAGCAGTTCTTC
TRBJ2-5	NA	TRBV5-1	NA	CASSQITGTQETQYF	TGCGCCAGCAGCCAAATTACAGGCACACAAGAGACCCAGTACTTC
TRBJ1-3	NA	TRBV30	NA	CARGTRDGFSGNTIYF	TGTGCCAGGGGGACAAGGGACGGCTTCTCTGGAAACACCATATATTTT
TRBJ2-3	NA	TRBV11-2	NA	CASSPIKDSSTDTQYF	TGTGCCAGCAGCCCCATAAAGGACTCTAGCACAGATACGCAGTATTTT
TRBJ2-2	NA	TRBV2	TRBD2	CASSRSGSNTGELFF	TGTGCCAGCAGTCGTAGCGGGTCGAACACCGGGGAGCTGTTTTTT
TRBJ2-7	NA	TRBV5-4	TRBD2	CASTSKNRDGGLEQYF	TGTGCCAGCACCTCAAAGAACCGGGACGGGGGGTTGGAGCAGTACTTC
TRBJ2-7	once	TRBV28	NA	CASSGGLYEQYF	TGTGCCAGCAGTGGGGGACTTTACGAGCAGTACTTC
TRBJ2-2	NA	TRBV6-5	NA	CASDSNTGELFF	TGTGCCAGCGACTCGAACACCGGGGAGCTGTTTTTT
TRBJ2-3	NA	TRBV28	TRBD2	CASSPLADTQYF	TGTGCCAGCAGTCCACTAGCGGATACGCAGTATTTT
TRBJ1-4	NA	TRBV28	TRBD1	CASSAGGFDEKLFF	TGTGCCAGCAGCGCAGGGGGTTTCGATGAAAAACTGTTTTTT
TRBJ2-7	NA	TRBV27	TRBD2	CASSLLAGVGYEQYF	TGTGCCAGCAGTTTACTAGCGGGAGTAGGGTACGAGCAGTACTTC
TRBJ1-2	NA	TRBV19	TRBD1	CASSPRTGPTYGYTF	TGTGCCAGTAGTCCTAGGACAGGGCCGACCTATGGCTACACCTTC
TRBJ2-2	NA	TRBV5-1	NA	CASSATGKRNTGELFF	TGCGCCAGCAGCGCAACAGGAAAAAGAAACACCGGGGAGCTGTTTTTT
TRBJ2-3	NA	TRBV18	TRBD1	CASSPDRSTDTQYF	TGTGCCAGTTCACCGGACAGGAGCACAGATACGCAGTATTTT
TRBJ2-1	NA	TRBV6-1	TRBD1	CASSKGQGFSSEQFF	TGTGCCAGCAGCAAGGGACAGGGGTTTAGCTCAGAGCAGTTCTTC
TRBJ2-1	once	TRBV6-1	TRBD2	CASSLAGYNEQFF	TGTGCCAGCAGTCTAGCGGGCTACAATGAGCAGTTCTTC